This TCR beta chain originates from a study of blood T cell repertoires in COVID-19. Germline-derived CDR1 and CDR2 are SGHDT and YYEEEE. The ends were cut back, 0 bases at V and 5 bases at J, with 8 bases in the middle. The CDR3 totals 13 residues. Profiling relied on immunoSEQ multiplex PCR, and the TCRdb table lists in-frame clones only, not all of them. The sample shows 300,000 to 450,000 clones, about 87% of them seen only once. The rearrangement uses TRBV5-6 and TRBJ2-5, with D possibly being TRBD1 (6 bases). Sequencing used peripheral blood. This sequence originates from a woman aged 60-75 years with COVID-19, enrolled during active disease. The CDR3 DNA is TGTGCCAGCAGCTTGGAGAGGGGGGAGACCCAGTACTTC. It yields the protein CASSLERGETQYF.